The clone carrying this T cell receptor (beta chain) has a handful of counts. The antigen is unknown. Under the ViraFEST assay, PBMC were stimulated with viral peptide pools so that antigen-specific CD4+ T cells expanded. Sequencing was performed afterwards. Culturing for 10 to 11 days preceded CD4+ T cell isolation. All vaccine recipients tested negative for nucleocapsid antibodies and had never contracted SARS-CoV-2 infection. The sample comes from a study of vaccination effects on CD4 cells after COVID-19. General study results and limits: Infection- and vaccine-induced clones contracted markedly late after vaccination. In healthy vaccinees, only 1 of 255 vaccine-induced clones cross-reacted with common cold coronaviruses.

Clones were read by immunoSEQ multiplex PCR, and TCRdb kept only the in-frame ones, dropping some. This sample has around 60,000 clones, with more than 70% found just once. The sequence was collected from a human donor who received a COVID-19 vaccine. The material sequenced was CD4+ T cells from PBMCs cultured with HCoV-NL63 spike peptides, taken before COVID-19 vaccination.

The CDR3 region has the DNA TGTGCCAGCTCCCTGAGCGGTTCAGACCATTACAATGAGCAGTTCTTC. It is translated as CASSLSGSDHYNEQFF. The rearrangement links TRBV5-4 to TRBJ2-1; TRBD2 is a possible D gene (5 bases). The CDR3 covers 16 residues. The germline V gene encodes CDR1 SGHNT and CDR2 YYREEE (reference sequence). V shed 7 bases and J shed 4 bases, with 21 bases lying between them.